Shown below are 30 T cell receptor beta chains from a single sample sequenced in a study of blood T cell repertoires in COVID-19. Sequencing used immunoSEQ multiplex PCR; TCRdb keeps in-frame clones, though not all of them. The sample includes about 360,000 clones, around 90% seen only once; the top ten take 2.5% to 3.5%. Sample: peripheral blood. Source of these receptors: a human donor in a cohort sampled during active COVID-19.

This clone has only one observation. The same CDR3 can be traced to other DNA sequences in this sample. The chain couples TRBV30 to TRBJ2-5; TRBD2 is a possible D gene (5 bases). V lost 3 bases and J 8 bases, leaving 10 bases between the germline ends. Germline V gene sequence: CDR1 GTSNPN, CDR2 SVGIG (reference sequence). This CDR3 comprises 11 residues. The CDR3 DNA reads TGTGCCTGGAGCCCCCGGGAAACCCAGTACTTC. Its protein product is CAWSPRETQYF. Looking up the rest from reference TRBV30 and TRBJ2-5 gives the full variable domain: SQTIHQWPATLVQPVGSPLSLECTVEGTSNPNLYWYRQAAGRGLQLLFYSVGIGQISSEVPQNLSASRPQDRQFILSSKKLLLSDSGFYLCAWSPRETQYFGPGTRLLVL.

The chain is built from TRBV27 and TRBJ2-3, with 8 bases aligning to TRBD2. V lost 5 bases, J lost 5 bases, and 9 bases stayed unmatched. Germline V gene sequence: CDR1 MNHEY, CDR2 SMNVEV (reference sequence). The CDR3 runs to 15 residues. CDR3 amino acids: CASSINGRGIDTQYF. In nucleotides, the CDR3 is TGTGCCAGCAGTATTAACGGGAGGGGAATAGATACGCAGTATTTT.

The chain couples TRBV10-3 to TRBJ2-7; tentatively, D is TRBD1 (6 bases). The ends were cut back, 0 bases at V and 7 bases at J, with 7 bases in the middle. Germline V gene sequence: CDR1 ENHRY, CDR2 SYGVKD. The CDR3 extends over 12 amino acids. CDR3 sequence: CAISESRGEQYF. In DNA form, the CDR3 reads TGTGCCATCAGTGAGTCCAGGGGAGAGCAGTACTTC.

The CDR3 region is CASNDPRDRGREQYF. The CDR3 DNA follows: TGCGCCAGCAACGACCCCCGGGACAGGGGTCGCGAGCAGTACTTC. This rearrangement joins TRBV5-1 to TRBJ2-7, with 10 positions matching TRBD1. The ends lost 6 bases at V and 6 bases at J; junction bases unmatched: 12. The germline gives CDR1 SGHRS, CDR2 YFSETQ. This CDR3 spans 15 amino acids.

Comments on this clone: Other nucleotide sequences from this sample produce the same CDR3. The rearrangement uses TRBV30 and TRBJ1-5, with D possibly TRBD1 on 6 matching bases. V shed 1 base and J shed 2 bases, with 6 bases lying between them. Germline V lookup: CDR1 GTSNPN, CDR2 SVGIG (reference sequence). The CDR3 totals 13 residues. The CDR3 DNA is TGTGCCTGGAGTGGGACAGGCAATCAGCCCCAGCATTTT. This encodes CAWSGTGNQPQHF.

The chain couples TRBV19 to TRBJ1-4; no clear D gene. CDR3 length: 13 residues. Per germline, CDR1 LNHDA and CDR2 SQIVND (reference sequence). Trimming took off 3 bases at V and 8 bases at J, with 10 bases between the two ends. The CDR3 DNA reads TGTGCCAGTAGTATCTGGGGAGAAGAAAAACTGTTTTTT. Amino acids: CASSIWGEEKLFF.

This clone has only a few counts. Other DNA sequences from this sample encode an identical CDR3 as well. The rearrangement links TRBV7-9 to TRBJ2-4; 11 bases are a match to TRBD2. The V gene's germline CDR1 is SEHNR and CDR2 FQNEAQ (reference sequence). The CDR3 is 17 amino acids. V gave up 0 bases and J gave up 3 bases; unmatched junction bases: 4. This CDR3 is CASSLADSGRGKNIQYF. The CDR3 bases are TGTGCCAGCAGCTTAGCGGATAGCGGGAGGGGCAAAAACATTCAGTACTTC.

The chain combines TRBV3-1 (or the pseudogene TRBV3-2) with TRBJ2-2; 9 nucleotides line up with TRBD1. The J segment lost 5 bases and the V segment lost 0 bases, leaving 4 bases of the junction unmatched. This CDR3 has 16 residues. Germline lookup yields CDR1 LGHDT and CDR2 YNNKEL (reference sequence). Here the CDR3 DNA reads TGTGCCAGCAGCCAAGACGGGACAGGGTTTACCGGGGAGCTGTTTTTT. This codes for CASSQDGTGFTGELFF.

The chain has TRBV2 and TRBJ2-7; TRBD1 matches at 12 bases. Losses at the gene ends were 2 bases for V and 7 bases for J; bases not matched to a gene: 6. Germline V CDR1 and CDR2: SNHLY, FYNNEI. CDR3 length: 15 residues. Here the CDR3 DNA reads TGTGCCAGCAGTGAATGGGGACAGGGGGCGTGGGAGCAGTACTTC. It translates to CASSEWGQGAWEQYF.

V usage is TRBV19 and J usage is TRBJ1-1; D is unresolved. Germline assignment: CDR1 LNHDA and CDR2 SQIVND (reference sequence). CDR3 length: 15 amino acids. The ends were cut back, 5 bases at V and 8 bases at J, with 21 bases in the middle. In nucleotides, the CDR3 is TGTGCCAGTAGTGAGGAACCTCGGGGAATCGCGGAAGCTTTCTTT. It yields the protein CASSEEPRGIAEAFF. Full variable domain (rest looked up from reference TRBV19 and TRBJ1-1): DGGITQSPKYLFRKEGQNVTLSCEQNLNHDAMYWYRQDPGQGLRLIYYSQIVNDFQKGDIAEGYSVSREKKESFPLTVTSAQKNPTAFYLCASSEEPRGIAEAFFGQGTRLTVV.

The chain has TRBV5-1 and TRBJ1-1, with a tentative D call TRBD1 (5 bases). Trimming left V 1 base short and J 2 bases short, with 18 bases between. Germline V gene sequence: CDR1 SGHRS, CDR2 YFSETQ. The CDR3 length is 17 residues. This chain's CDR3 is CASSLYFSGARNTEAFF. Here the CDR3 DNA reads TGCGCCAGCAGCTTGTATTTTAGCGGGGCGCGAAACACTGAAGCTTTCTTT. Full variable domain (remainder filled in from reference TRBV5-1 and TRBJ1-1): KAGVTQTPRYLIKTRGQQVTLSCSPISGHRSVSWYQQTPGQGLQFLFEYFSETQRNKGNFPGRFSGRQFSNSRSEMNVSTLELGDSALYLCASSLYFSGARNTEAFFGQGTRLTVV.

This clone was detected a few times. The gene calls are TRBV19 and TRBJ1-1, with D possibly TRBD1 on 6 matching bases. V lost 9 bases and J 5 bases, leaving 13 bases between the germline ends. Germline CDR1 is LNHDA and CDR2 is SQIVND (reference sequence). The CDR3 covers 12 residues. The CDR3 region has the DNA TGTGCCAGCCGGGACATCGGAACTGAAGCTTTCTTT. It is translated as CASRDIGTEAFF.

V is TRBV6-2 or TRBV6-3 and J is TRBJ1-2; 9 positions agree with TRBD1. The germline gives CDR1 MNHEY, CDR2 SVGEGT. After removal of 5 bases from V and 7 bases from J, the junction contained 8 bases not matched to a gene. The CDR3 covers 14 residues. The CDR3, as DNA: TGTGCCAGCAGTGGCTATACAGGGGGCGTTGGCTACACCTTC. This sequence encodes CASSGYTGGVGYTF.

V gene TRBV9 combines with J gene TRBJ1-6; 7 bases align to TRBD1. V gave up 1 base and J gave up 10 bases; unmatched junction bases: 8. Germline V gene data show CDR1 as SGDLS and CDR2 as YYNGEE. This CDR3 is built from 15 residues. CDR3 in DNA: TGTGCCAGCAGCGTATGGGCAGGGGGATTATCACCCCTCCACTTT. Amino acids: CASSVWAGGLSPLHF.

The V and J genes are TRBV9 and TRBJ2-7, with D perhaps matching TRBD1 (6 bases). Trimming pared 1 base from V and 3 bases from J, leaving 14 bases between. The CDR3 length is 15 residues. CDR1 and CDR2 (germline): SGDLS, YYNGEE. CDR3 protein: CASSVRAGAGYEQYF. CDR3 nucleotide sequence: TGTGCCAGCAGCGTACGGGCAGGGGCAGGCTACGAGCAGTACTTC.

On this clone itself: A junction boundary mismatches the germline segment, possibly from a read error. The rearrangement links TRBV5-6 to TRBJ1-1; 9 positions match TRBD1. From germline, CDR1 is SGHDT and CDR2 YYEEEE. The CDR3 contains 14 residues. CDR3 nucleotide sequence: TGTGCCAGCCTAATTGGGACAGGGAACACTAAAGCTTTCTTT. Encoded protein: CASLIGTGNTKAFF.

V is TRBV13 and J is TRBJ1-4, with a tentative D call TRBD1 (5 bases). The germline CDR1 and CDR2 sequences are PRHDT and FYEKMQ (reference sequence). The CDR3 covers 15 residues. With 5 bases removed from V and 5 bases from J, the gap between germline ends came to 15 bases. For the CDR3, the DNA is TGTGCCAGCAGCCCCAGAAGGGGTATAAATGAAAAACTGTTTTTT. It yields the protein CASSPRRGINEKLFF. Filled out from reference TRBV13 and TRBJ1-4, the complete variable domain reads AAGVIQSPRHLIKEKRETATLKCYPIPRHDTVYWYQQGPGQDPQFLISFYEKMQSDKGSIPDRFSAQQFSDYHSELNMSSLELGDSALYFCASSPRRGINEKLFFGSGTQLSVL.

This clone came up once. The V gene is TRBV10-1, the J gene TRBJ1-4; weak D call: TRBD1 (5 bases). The CDR3 loop spans 15 amino acids. Between the trimmed V and J ends, which lost 6 bases and 7 bases, there was a span of 18 bases. Germline CDR1 WNHNN, CDR2 SYGVQD (reference sequence). The CDR3 DNA reads as TGCGCCAGCAGCGAAAGGGACTTAGGCGGTGAAAAACTGTTTTTT. Encoded protein: CASSERDLGGEKLFF.

This rearrangement joins TRBV6-6 to TRBJ2-3; 9 nucleotides agree with TRBD2. The germline V gene has CDR1 MNHNY and CDR2 SVGAGI (reference sequence). V lost 3 bases and J lost 6; bases outside the gene matches: 7. The CDR3 spans 15 residues. CDR3 sequence reads: CASSYGAGGQDTQYF. Here the CDR3 DNA reads TGTGCCAGCAGTTATGGAGCGGGAGGCCAGGATACGCAGTATTTT.

The chain carries TRBV5-6 and TRBJ2-1, with a possible D match to TRBD2 (5 bases). With 4 bases removed from V and 1 base from J, the gap between germline ends came to 18 bases. The CDR3 sequence is 17 residues long. The germline V gene has CDR1 SGHDT and CDR2 YYEEEE. DNA of the CDR3: TGTGCCAGCAGCCCCCTGCCCTTACTAGATTCCTACAATGAGCAGTTCTTC. This translates into CASSPLPLLDSYNEQFF. Together with reference TRBV5-6 and TRBJ2-1, the CDR3 gives the full variable domain: DAGVTQSPTHLIKTRGQQVTLRCSPKSGHDTVSWYQQALGQGPQFIFQYYEEEERQRGNFPDRFSGHQFPNYSSELNVNALLLGDSALYLCASSPLPLLDSYNEQFFGPGTRLTVL.

The V gene is TRBV5-6, the J gene TRBJ2-7; no clear D gene. Germline CDR1 is SGHDT and CDR2 is YYEEEE. The CDR3 covers 14 residues. Trimming left V 0 bases short and J 0 bases short, with 7 bases between. The CDR3 region has the DNA TGTGCCAGCAGCTTGGGTCGGAGCTCCTACGAGCAGTACTTC. Its translation: CASSLGRSSYEQYF.

The sample holds a few counts of this clone. At one boundary the junction diverges from the germline segment, which might be a read error. This sequence joins TRBV23-1 and TRBJ1-1, with TRBD1 matching 11 bases. TRBV23-1 is flagged as an ORF with uncertain function. The CDR3 spans 13 residues. The CDR3: CASSINPGQGAGF. CDR3 coding DNA: TGCGCCAGCAGTATCAATCCAGGACAGGGGGCTGGCTTT.

The chain recombines TRBV5-1 with TRBJ1-4; TRBD1 might be the D (6 bases). CDR1 is SGHRS, CDR2 YFSETQ, per germline. The ends were cut back, 0 bases at V and 8 bases at J, with 14 bases in the middle. CDR3 size: 15 residues. CDR3 in amino acids: CASSLDGQWVEKLFF. CDR3 DNA: TGCGCCAGCAGCTTGGATGGACAGTGGGTCGAAAAACTGTTTTTT. Full variable domain (outside the CDR3, taken from reference TRBV5-1 and TRBJ1-4): KAGVTQTPRYLIKTRGQQVTLSCSPISGHRSVSWYQQTPGQGLQFLFEYFSETQRNKGNFPGRFSGRQFSNSRSEMNVSTLELGDSALYLCASSLDGQWVEKLFFGSGTQLSVL.

The chain recombines TRBV2 with TRBJ2-1, with 9 bases that match TRBD2. The CDR3 is 16 amino acids. V dropped 4 bases and J dropped 0; count of bases not matched to a gene: 4. Germline V gene data show CDR1 as SNHLY and CDR2 as FYNNEI. CDR3 in DNA: TGTGCCAGCAGTGGGATTAGCGGGAGCTCCTACAATGAGCAGTTCTTC. The encoded protein is CASSGISGSSYNEQFF.

This chain uses TRBV11-2 with TRBJ2-1, with 9 bases lining up with TRBD2. CDR3 size: 15 residues. Trimming removed 4 bases from V and 2 bases from J; junction bases left unmatched: 3. The germline V gene has CDR1 SGHAT and CDR2 FQNNGV. The CDR3 protein is CASSSIAGAYNEQFF. The DNA for the CDR3 is TGTGCCAGCAGCTCCATAGCGGGGGCCTACAATGAGCAGTTCTTC.

This clone was seen a handful of times. The chain uses TRBV28 and TRBJ1-5; D uncertain. V was shortened by 6 bases and J by 2 bases, with 8 bases between the two germline ends. Germline CDR1 is MDHEN and CDR2 is SYDVKM. The CDR3 consists of 13 residues. CDR3 in DNA: TGTGCCAGCAGCTCCCCTGGCAATCAGCCCCAGCATTTT. This translates into CASSSPGNQPQHF.

This chain links TRBV7-2 with TRBJ2-1, with a weak D call TRBD2 (6 bases). This CDR3 has 17 amino acids. Germline CDR1 and CDR2: SGHTA and FQGNSA. V was cut by 1 base and J by 3 bases, with 16 bases left in between. DNA for the CDR3: TGTGCCAGCAGCTTAGGATGGCGGGGCGACGGCTACAATGAGCAGTTCTTC. Translating it yields CASSLGWRGDGYNEQFF.

This sequence joins TRBV30 and TRBJ2-7; a weak D match, TRBD2 (5 bases). The CDR3 extends over 11 amino acids. Trimming removed 2 bases at V and 4 bases at J, with 6 bases between. Germline V gene data show CDR1 as GTSNPN and CDR2 as SVGIG (reference sequence). This CDR3 reads CAWSPGYEQYF. The CDR3 bases are TGTGCCTGGAGTCCGGGATACGAGCAGTACTTC.

The chain links TRBV29-1 to TRBJ2-1; the match to TRBD2 covers 7 bases. Looked up from germline, CDR1 is SQVTM and CDR2 is ANQGSEA. This CDR3 region has 12 residues. The V and J ends lost 7 bases and 5 bases, in that order; junction bases with no gene match: 5. CDR3 amino acids: CSASSGNNEQFF. The CDR3 DNA sequence: TGCAGCGCATCTAGCGGAAACAATGAGCAGTTCTTC.

This rearrangement joins TRBV28 to TRBJ1-3; D uncertain. Trimming left V 8 bases short and J 9 bases short, with 17 bases between. The CDR3 is 13 residues long. Germline CDR1 and CDR2: MDHEN and SYDVKM. The CDR3 sequence: CASLNRTEGTIYF. The CDR3 nucleotides read TGTGCCAGCCTTAACCGGACGGAGGGCACCATATATTTT.